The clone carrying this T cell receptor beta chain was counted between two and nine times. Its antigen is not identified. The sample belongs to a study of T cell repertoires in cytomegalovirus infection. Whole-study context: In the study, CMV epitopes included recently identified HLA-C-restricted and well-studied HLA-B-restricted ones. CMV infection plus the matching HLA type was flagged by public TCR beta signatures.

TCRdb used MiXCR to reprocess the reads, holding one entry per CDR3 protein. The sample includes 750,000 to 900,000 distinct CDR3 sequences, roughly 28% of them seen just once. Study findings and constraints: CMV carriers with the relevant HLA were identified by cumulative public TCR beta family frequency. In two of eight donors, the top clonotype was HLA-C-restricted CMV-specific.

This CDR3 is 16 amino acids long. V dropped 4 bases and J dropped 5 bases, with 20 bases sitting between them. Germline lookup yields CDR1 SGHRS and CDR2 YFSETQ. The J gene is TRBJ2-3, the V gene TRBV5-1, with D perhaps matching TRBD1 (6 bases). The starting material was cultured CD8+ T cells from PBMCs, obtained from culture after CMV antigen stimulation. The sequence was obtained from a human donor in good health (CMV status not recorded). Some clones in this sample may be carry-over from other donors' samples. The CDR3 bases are TGCGCCAGCAGCCAACCGGCGGTTGCAGGGGAAGATACGCAGTATTTT. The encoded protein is CASSQPAVAGEDTQYF.